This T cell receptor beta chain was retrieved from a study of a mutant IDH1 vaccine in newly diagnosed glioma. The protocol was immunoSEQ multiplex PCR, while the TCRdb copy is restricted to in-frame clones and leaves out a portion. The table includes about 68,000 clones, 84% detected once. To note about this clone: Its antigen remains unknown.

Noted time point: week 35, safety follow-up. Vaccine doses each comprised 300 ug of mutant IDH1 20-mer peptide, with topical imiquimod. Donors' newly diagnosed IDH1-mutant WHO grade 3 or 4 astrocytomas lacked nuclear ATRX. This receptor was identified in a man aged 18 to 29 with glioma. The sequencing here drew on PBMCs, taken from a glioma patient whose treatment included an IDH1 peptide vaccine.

CDR3 protein: CAWSLQGTPNQPQHF. The CDR3 DNA is TGTGCCTGGAGTCTTCAGGGGACGCCTAATCAGCCCCAGCATTTT. J is TRBJ1-5 and V is TRBV30, with D maybe TRBD1 (6 bases). V was clipped by 2 bases and J by 4 bases, with 15 bases between them. This CDR3 is built from 15 residues. The V gene's germline CDR1 is GTSNPN and CDR2 SVGIG (reference sequence).